A selection of T cell receptor beta chains follows, all from one sample in a study of blood T cell repertoires in COVID-19. Produced via immunoSEQ multiplex PCR; TCRdb's table is partial and in-frame only. The sample shows roughly 91,000 clones, over 80% of them seen only once. Sequencing was done on a sample of peripheral blood. The receptor set was obtained from a man in his 70s with active or convalescent COVID-19. CDR3s include the opening cysteine and the closing phenylalanine or tryptophan. The D gene is left open where the match is weak. For some rows the clone size is stated as once, few or many, or as a class when expanded; others skip it.

V,size,D,J,CDR3,DNA
TRBV7-2,.,TRBD1,TRBJ1-5,CASSPPGGAGNQPQHF,TGTGCCAGCAGCCCCCCAGGGGGCGCCGGCAATCAGCCCCAGCATTTT
TRBV7-2,.,.,TRBJ1-1,CASSFARADTEAFF,TGTGCCAGCAGCTTTGCCAGGGCGGACACTGAAGCTTTCTTT
TRBV7-3,.,TRBD1,TRBJ1-1,CASSSPRGRGTEAFF,TGTGCCAGCAGCTCTCCCAGGGGGCGGGGCACTGAAGCTTTCTTT
TRBV5-1,.,TRBD2,TRBJ2-3,CASSFGGGSTDTQYF,TGCGCCAGCAGCTTTGGAGGCGGGAGTACAGATACGCAGTATTTT
TRBV5-1,.,TRBD1,TRBJ1-2,CASSSKTGWYGYTF,TGCGCCAGCAGCTCAAAGACAGGGTGGTATGGCTACACCTTC
TRBV6-5,.,.,TRBJ2-1,CASSLLLSSYNEQFF,TGTGCCAGCAGTCTCCTCCTTAGCTCCTACAATGAGCAGTTCTTC
TRBV5-1,.,.,TRBJ2-5,CASSLEASQETQYF,TGCGCCAGCAGCTTGGAGGCTAGCCAAGAGACCCAGTACTTC
TRBV7-9,.,.,TRBJ2-2,CASSPGRTVSPGELFF,TGTGCCAGCAGCCCAGGCCGGACAGTAAGCCCCGGGGAGCTGTTTTTT
TRBV2,.,.,TRBJ1-1,CAIKRSEGTEAFF,TGTGCCATCAAACGGAGTGAAGGCACTGAAGCTTTCTTT
TRBV5-1,.,TRBD1,TRBJ1-1,CASSLATGGGSEAFF,TGCGCCAGCAGCTTGGCGACAGGGGGCGGCTCTGAAGCTTTCTTT
TRBV28,.,.,TRBJ1-5,CASRKLDRYDQPQHF,TGTGCCAGCAGGAAACTTGACAGGTACGATCAGCCCCAGCATTTT
TRBV12-3/TRBV12-4,.,.,TRBJ2-3,CASSLFETGTQYF,TGTGCCAGCAGTTTGTTTGAGACGGGTACGCAGTATTTT
TRBV5-6,.,TRBD1,TRBJ2-5,CASSFWQGVETQYF,TGTGCCAGCAGCTTCTGGCAGGGGGTTGAGACCCAGTACTTC
TRBV5-1,.,TRBD2,TRBJ2-3,CASSHRLAGDSTDTQYF,TGCGCCAGCAGCCATCGACTAGCGGGGGACAGCACAGATACGCAGTATTTT
TRBV5-6,.,.,TRBJ1-6,CASSLSRGNSPLHF,TGTGCCAGCAGCCTGTCCCGAGGAAATTCACCCCTCCACTTT
TRBV18,.,.,TRBJ2-5,CASSPYVQETQYF,TGTGCCAGCTCACCATATGTACAAGAGACCCAGTACTTC
TRBV7-3,.,TRBD1,TRBJ1-2,CASSLMPGQGAGYTF,TGTGCCAGCAGCTTAATGCCGGGACAGGGGGCCGGCTACACCTTC
TRBV30,.,.,TRBJ1-1,CAWSRTATEAFF,TGTGCCTGGAGCCGGACAGCAACTGAAGCTTTCTTT
TRBV30,.,.,TRBJ1-5,CAWSDGGNQPQHF,TGTGCCTGGAGTGACGGTGGCAATCAGCCCCAGCATTTT
TRBV5-4,.,.,TRBJ1-3,CASSFGADGGNTIYF,TGTGCCAGCAGCTTTGGGGCGGACGGCGGAAACACCATATATTTT
TRBV6-8,.,.,TRBJ2-5,CASSVKTQYF,TGTGCCAGCAGCGTAAAGACCCAGTACTTC
TRBV3-1/TRBV3-2,.,TRBD1,TRBJ1-1,CASSHSDRENTEAFF,TGTGCCAGCAGCCACAGTGACAGGGAGAACACTGAAGCTTTCTTT
TRBV7-2,.,.,TRBJ2-7,CASSSGGREQYF,TGTGCCAGCAGCTCCGGGGGGCGCGAGCAGTACTTC
TRBV7-9,once,TRBD1,TRBJ2-7,CASSPRDRGVYEQYF,TGTGCCAGCAGCCCGCGGGACAGGGGGGTTTACGAGCAGTACTTC
TRBV5-1,.,TRBD2,TRBJ2-1,CASSFVAGGLGEQFF,TGCGCCAGCAGCTTTGTAGCGGGGGGGCTAGGTGAGCAGTTCTTC
TRBV5-1,.,.,TRBJ1-1,CASSLGGEITEAFF,TGCGCCAGCAGCTTAGGAGGGGAGATCACTGAAGCTTTCTTT
TRBV9,.,TRBD1,TRBJ1-1,CASSIWTGGTHDNTEAFF,TGTGCCAGCAGCATCTGGACAGGGGGTACCCACGATAACACTGAAGCTTTCTTT
TRBV5-1,.,TRBD1,TRBJ2-1,CASSLTPGQTTYNEQFF,TGCGCCAGCAGCTTAACTCCGGGACAGACGACCTACAATGAGCAGTTCTTC
TRBV11-1,.,TRBD2,TRBJ2-2,CASSLGLAGTGELFF,TGTGCCAGCAGCTTAGGTCTAGCGGGCACCGGGGAGCTGTTTTTT
TRBV6-5,.,.,TRBJ2-7,CASTRQGSYEQYF,TGTGCCAGCACCCGCCAGGGGTCCTACGAGCAGTACTTC
TRBV6-5,.,TRBD1,TRBJ1-2,CASSYSSGQGLYGYTF,TGTGCCAGCAGTTACTCGAGCGGACAGGGACTCTATGGCTACACCTTC
TRBV7-2,once,TRBD1,TRBJ2-7,CASSSGTGFYEQYF,TGTGCCAGCAGTTCCGGGACAGGGTTCTACGAGCAGTACTTC
TRBV7-2,.,.,TRBJ2-3,CASSLGGGPDTQYF,TGTGCCAGCAGCCTAGGGGGGGGGCCAGATACGCAGTATTTT
TRBV7-2,.,.,TRBJ1-4,CASSFGPGDEKLFF,TGTGCCAGCAGCTTTGGCCCGGGGGATGAAAAACTGTTTTTT
TRBV3-1/TRBV3-2,.,.,TRBJ2-7,CASSRDSDYEQYF,TGTGCCAGCAGCCGGGACTCCGACTACGAGCAGTACTTC
TRBV9,.,.,TRBJ2-2,CASSVDGVLNTGELFF,TGTGCCAGCAGCGTAGACGGGGTCTTAAACACCGGGGAGCTGTTTTTT
TRBV5-1,.,.,TRBJ1-6,CASSLAQNSPLHF,TGCGCCAGCAGCTTGGCACAAAATTCACCCCTCCACTTT
TRBV3-1/TRBV3-2,.,.,TRBJ2-3,CASSQEGGRTDTQYF,TGTGCCAGCAGCCAAGAGGGGGGACGCACAGATACGCAGTATTTT
TRBV18,once,TRBD2,TRBJ2-3,CASSRTSGGATDTQYF,TGTGCCAGCTCACGGACTAGCGGGGGGGCCACAGATACGCAGTATTTT
TRBV6-5,.,.,TRBJ2-7,CASRRTVDYEQYF,TGTGCCAGCAGGAGGACAGTAGACTACGAGCAGTACTTC
TRBV2,.,.,TRBJ1-4,CASSLEKLFF,TGTGCCAGCAGTCTGGAAAAACTGTTTTTT
TRBV11-2,.,.,TRBJ2-7,CASSLGQPYEQYF,TGTGCCAGCAGCTTAGGACAGCCCTACGAGCAGTACTTC
TRBV19,.,TRBD1,TRBJ1-5,CASSIRQGGQPQHF,TGTGCCAGTAGTATACGGCAGGGGGGTCAGCCCCAGCATTTT
TRBV28,.,.,TRBJ2-7,CASSLGGRGESTEQYF,TGTGCCAGCAGTTTAGGCGGTAGGGGTGAGTCTACCGAGCAGTACTTC
TRBV6-5,.,TRBD1,TRBJ1-2,CASIRAGGVYGYTF,TGTGCCAGCATCAGGGCAGGGGGTGTCTATGGCTACACCTTC
TRBV5-4,few,TRBD2,TRBJ2-7,CASSPLGGFYEQYF,TGTGCCAGCAGCCCCCTCGGGGGGTTCTACGAGCAGTACTTC
TRBV30,.,.,TRBJ1-1,CAWKKQGMNPEAFF,TGTGCCTGGAAGAAGCAGGGTATGAACCCTGAAGCTTTCTTT
TRBV2,.,TRBD2,TRBJ2-7,CASRYTGGAREGEQYF,TGTGCCAGCAGATATACGGGAGGGGCAAGAGAGGGGGAGCAGTACTTC
TRBV5-1,.,.,TRBJ2-1,CASSLDGDPYNEQFF,TGCGCCAGCAGCTTGGACGGGGATCCCTACAATGAGCAGTTCTTC
TRBV29-1,.,TRBD2,TRBJ2-1,CSVAGLAGGASQRGQFF,TGCAGCGTCGCGGGACTAGCGGGGGGCGCTTCCCAGCGGGGGCAGTTCTTC
TRBV28,.,.,TRBJ1-3,CASSLFPGTGNTIYF,TGTGCCAGCAGTTTGTTCCCAGGGACTGGAAACACCATATATTTT
TRBV7-2,.,TRBD2,TRBJ2-3,CASSWTSGISDTQYF,TGTGCCAGCAGCTGGACTAGCGGGATCTCAGATACGCAGTATTTT
TRBV5-1,.,TRBD1,TRBJ2-7,CASSLTGDPLSEQYF,TGCGCCAGCAGCTTGACAGGGGACCCGTTGTCCGAGCAGTACTTC
TRBV5-4,few,.,TRBJ2-7,CASSPSGGSSDLRGQYF,TGTGCCAGCAGCCCTTCCGGGGGAAGCTCAGATCTACGAGGGCAGTACTTC
TRBV5-1,once,.,TRBJ2-7,CASSLSGGYPGEQYF,TGCGCCAGCAGCTTGTCTGGGGGGTACCCCGGCGAGCAGTACTTC
TRBV4-1,.,.,TRBJ1-6,CASSHPPGLSSYNSPLHF,TGCGCCAGCAGCCACCCCCCAGGTCTAAGTTCCTATAATTCACCCCTCCACTTT
TRBV5-4,.,TRBD1,TRBJ1-6,CASSWDRGNSPLHF,TGTGCCAGCAGCTGGGACAGGGGGAATTCACCCCTCCACTTT
TRBV19,.,.,TRBJ1-1,CASSIEAGVDTEAFF,TGTGCCAGTAGTATAGAGGCCGGGGTGGACACTGAAGCTTTCTTT
TRBV19,.,.,TRBJ2-2,CARSENTGELFF,TGTGCCAGGAGCGAAAACACCGGGGAGCTGTTTTTT